These 9 T cell receptor beta chains were sequenced from one sample in a study of prognosis after radiotherapy for stage I lung cancer. Genomic DNA served as the source from which two-round multiplex PCR generated TCR beta CDR3 amplicons. Gene-specific primers for each TRBV and TRBJ gene drove first-round PCR. TCRdb ran MiXCR on the multiplex PCR reads and lists one entry per CDR3 protein. Among approximately 30,000 distinct CDR3 sequences listed, 31% were seen once. The specimen was PBMCs, collected before or after stereotactic body radiation therapy (not recorded which). These receptors were taken from a donor over 45 with non-small cell lung cancer.

Comment on this clonotype: Sequence at one end of the junction differs from germline and may be a read error. This chain joins TRBV28 and TRBJ2-7; D gene unclear. The CDR3 is made up of 13 amino acids. Germline values: CDR1 MDHEN, CDR2 SYDVKM. CDR3 DNA: TGTGCCAGCAGTTTACAGCCGACCTACGAGCTGTACTTC. Translating it yields CASSLQPTYELYF.

This clonotype was picked up many times. The chain uses TRBV6-1 and TRBJ1-1; D is unclear. V gave up 5 bases and J gave up 5 bases, with 12 bases separating them. The germline CDR1 and CDR2 sequences are MNHNS and SASEGT. This CDR3 contains 13 residues. CDR3 DNA sequence: TGTGCCAGCAGTAGAGGGATGGTTACTGAAGCTTTCTTT. It specifies CASSRGMVTEAFF.

This clonotype was detected many times. The CDR3 sequence: CASSVSRGGYNEQFF. CDR3 coding DNA: TGTGCCAGCAGTGTGTCACGGGGGGGCTACAATGAGCAGTTCTTC. This chain links TRBV2 with TRBJ2-1, with 8 nucleotides matching TRBD2. From germline, CDR1 is SNHLY and CDR2 FYNNEI. Unmatched junction bases numbered 5, after V lost 4 bases and J lost 3 bases. This CDR3 is built from 15 residues.

This clonotype showed up just a few times. The rearrangement links TRBV7-9 to TRBJ2-1; 8 bases map to TRBD2. The CDR3 is 15 residues long. The V gene's germline CDR1 is SEHNR and CDR2 FQNEAQ (reference sequence). The J segment lost 9 bases and the V segment lost 0 bases, leaving 7 bases of the junction unmatched. The CDR3 DNA follows: TGTGCCAGCAGCTTAGCGGGCGGGAGGAGGGGTGAGCAGTTCTTC. Protein: CASSLAGGRRGEQFF.

This clonotype showed up many times. The gene calls are TRBV6-2 or TRBV6-3 and TRBJ2-2, with D tentatively TRBD1 (6 bases). CDR3 size: 16 residues. V shed 7 bases and J shed 4 bases, with 19 bases lying between them. Germline V gives CDR1 MNHEY, CDR2 SVGEGT. The CDR3 DNA sequence: TGTGCCAGCACCCGACACGCAGGGGTCGGCACCGGGGAGCTGTTTTTT. Residues: CASTRHAGVGTGELFF.

By frequency in the sample, this clonotype is large. The chain is built from TRBV27 and TRBJ2-1, with 9 bases aligning to TRBD2. The ends lost 3 bases at V and 7 bases at J; junction bases unmatched: 4. The CDR3 loop spans 14 amino acids. Germline values: CDR1 MNHEY, CDR2 SMNVEV (reference sequence). The DNA for the CDR3 is TGTGCCAGCAGTTTTAGCGGGAGTAGAAATGAGCAGTTCTTC. Residues: CASSFSGSRNEQFF.

This clonotype was seen only a few times. The chain uses TRBV9 and TRBJ2-3; D ambiguous. Trimming stripped 0 bases from V and 3 bases from J, with 11 bases between. The CDR3 spans 15 residues. Germline V gene sequence: CDR1 SGDLS, CDR2 YYNGEE. CDR3 residues: CASSVEVTLTDTQYF. The CDR3 DNA sequence: TGTGCCAGCAGCGTAGAAGTGACCCTAACAGATACGCAGTATTTT.

Worth noting for this clonotype: It may be a read error: a sequence one base away is much more abundant. The chain employs TRBV6-2 or TRBV6-3 and TRBJ2-7, with a possible D match to TRBD1 (5 bases). Germline V gives CDR1 MNHEY, CDR2 SVGEGT. V was clipped by 7 bases and J by 6 bases, with 16 bases between them. The CDR3 runs to 13 residues. The DNA of the CDR3 is TGTGCCAGCAAGTGGGGCCAATCGTGCGAGCAGTACTTC. Residues: CASKWGQSCEQYF.

In this sample, this clonotype turned up many times. Possible read error: a much larger clone is one base away. The chain is built from TRBV5-1 and TRBJ1-2; 7 positions match TRBD1. Germline V gene sequence: CDR1 SGHRS, CDR2 YFSETQ. The CDR3 has 14 amino acids. The trim removed 7 bases at V and 12 bases at J, leaving 18 bases unmatched. CDR3 sequence: CASGDGQVVQGHTF. Here the CDR3 DNA reads TGCGCCAGCGGAGATGGACAGGTCGTCCAGGGCCACACCTTC.